One and the same sample provided the 17 T cell receptor beta chains below, sequenced in a study of blood T cell repertoires in COVID-19. Profiling relied on immunoSEQ multiplex PCR, and the TCRdb table lists in-frame clones only, not all of them. The data show 100,000 to 150,000 clones, approximately 80% seen once. The sample comprised peripheral blood. These receptors were obtained from a man aged 45-60 years with acute or convalescent COVID-19.

This chain uses TRBV28 with TRBJ1-5; 7 bases align to TRBD1. V lost 8 bases and J lost 4; bases outside the gene matches: 11. This CDR3 contains 15 residues. The germline gives CDR1 MDHEN, CDR2 SYDVKM. The CDR3 here is CASPDRDRGNQPQHF. Here the CDR3 DNA reads TGTGCCAGCCCCGACCGGGACAGAGGGAATCAGCCCCAGCATTTT.

The V and J genes are TRBV15 and TRBJ1-4; D gene ambiguous. V was trimmed by 6 bases and J by 3 bases, leaving 11 bases between them. Germline V gene lookup returns CDR1 LNHNV and CDR2 YYDKDF (reference sequence). The CDR3 has 14 residues. CDR3 sequence (DNA): TGTGCCACCAGTAATTTCCCGGCTAATGAAAAACTGTTTTTT. Amino acid sequence: CATSNFPANEKLFF.

This clone was seen a single time. The rearrangement links TRBV29-1 to TRBJ2-5; 13 bases agree with TRBD2. V was clipped by 5 bases and J by 5 bases; unmatched bases: 11. This CDR3 region has 16 residues. Per the germline V gene, CDR1 is SQVTM and CDR2 is ANQGSEA. Here the CDR3 reads CSVPRTSGSHGETQYF. DNA for the CDR3: TGCAGCGTTCCACGGACTAGCGGGAGTCACGGGGAGACCCAGTACTTC. The complete variable domain, with remaining parts taken from reference TRBV29-1 and TRBJ2-5, reads SAVISQKPSRDICQRGTSLTIQCQVDSQVTMMFWYRQQPGQSLTLIATANQGSEATYESGFVIDKFPISRPNLTFSTLTVSNMSPEDSSIYLCSVPRTSGSHGETQYFGPGTRLLVL.

The chain is built from TRBV24-1 and TRBJ1-1, with D unclear. Trimming cost V 3 bases and J 2 bases, with 9 bases left between them. The germline V gene has CDR1 KGHDR and CDR2 SFDVKD. This CDR3 spans 14 amino acids. The CDR3 coding sequence is TGTGCCACCAGTGATACCTCGGGTAACACTGAAGCTTTCTTT. Translation gives CATSDTSGNTEAFF.

The rearrangement joins TRBV5-4 to TRBJ2-3; 12 bases line up with TRBD2. CDR3 length: 17 residues. V gave up 3 bases and J gave up 0 bases; unmatched junction bases: 5. The V gene's germline CDR1 is SGHNT and CDR2 YYREEE (reference sequence). Written as DNA, the CDR3 is TGTGCCAGCAGCTCCGGACTAGCGGGGTCTAGCACAGATACGCAGTATTTT. Translating gives CASSSGLAGSSTDTQYF.

V is TRBV9 and J is TRBJ1-2; 7 bases map to TRBD1. V was pared by 9 bases and J by 6 bases, with 8 bases of the junction left unmatched. The CDR3 sequence is 12 residues long. Per the germline V gene, CDR1 is SGDLS and CDR2 is YYNGEE. The CDR3 spells CANPGQANGYTF. The CDR3 region has the DNA TGTGCCAACCCTGGACAGGCAAATGGCTACACCTTC. The whole variable domain, filled in from reference TRBV9 and TRBJ1-2, reads DSGVTQTPKHLITATGQRVTLRCSPRSGDLSVYWYQQSLDQGLQFLIQYYNGEERAKGNILERFSAQQFPDLHSELNLSSLELGDSALYFCANPGQANGYTFGSGTRLTVV.

The chain is built from TRBV30 and TRBJ1-3; D ambiguous. Germline CDR1 GTSNPN, CDR2 SVGIG (reference sequence). This CDR3 is built from 14 residues. Trimming stripped 2 bases from V and 3 bases from J, with 11 bases between. The CDR3 region has the DNA TGTGCCTGGAGTTTGGGCAGTAATGGAAACACCATATATTTT. Its protein product is CAWSLGSNGNTIYF.

This clone has only a few counts. V usage is TRBV9 and J usage is TRBJ2-7; D perhaps matches TRBD2 (6 bases). Germline V lookup: CDR1 SGDLS, CDR2 YYNGEE. V shed 4 bases and J shed 0 bases, with 11 bases lying between them. The CDR3 is 14 amino acids. This CDR3 is CASSTRTNSYEQYF. The CDR3 region has the DNA TGTGCCAGCAGCACAAGGACTAACTCCTACGAGCAGTACTTC.

A word on this clone: Other DNA sequences in the sample encode the same CDR3. This chain uses TRBV6-1 with TRBJ1-2; D is ambiguous. Germline CDR1 is MNHNS and CDR2 is SASEGT. The CDR3 contains 13 residues. Trimming left V 0 bases short and J 4 bases short, with 6 bases between. CDR3 loop: CASSEAGRYGYTF. The DNA for the CDR3 is TGTGCCAGCAGTGAAGCTGGGCGCTATGGCTACACCTTC.

With respect to this clone: Sequence at one end of the junction differs from germline and may be a read error. CDR3: CASTPRGGNPGELFF. The CDR3 coding sequence is TGTGCCAGCACCCCTAGGGGAGGGAACCCCGGGGAGCTGTTTTTT. The chain couples TRBV6-5 to TRBJ2-2, with 7 bases identical to TRBD2. From germline, CDR1 is MNHEY and CDR2 SVGAGI. The CDR3 covers 15 residues.

This clone has only one observation. The chain is built from TRBV5-1 and TRBJ2-7; 8 bases map to TRBD1. Trimming removed 2 bases from V and 6 bases from J; junction bases left unmatched: 1. The germline V gene has CDR1 SGHRS and CDR2 YFSETQ. This CDR3 spans 12 amino acids. The CDR3 DNA sequence: TGCGCCAGCAGCTTACAGGGGGTCGAGCAGTACTTC. Amino acid sequence: CASSLQGVEQYF.

The chain links TRBV5-5 to TRBJ1-3, with unresolved D. Per germline, CDR1 SGHKS and CDR2 YYEKEE (reference sequence). This CDR3 contains 15 residues. V lost 2 bases to trimming and J lost 0 bases, with 9 bases between them. The CDR3 DNA is TGTGCCAGCAGCTTTTCCGGGAACTCTGGAAACACCATATATTTT. This codes for CASSFSGNSGNTIYF.

This chain's CDR3 is CASSISSLAGELNEQFF. The CDR3 bases are TGTGCCAGTAGTATAAGCTCCTTAGCGGGAGAACTAAATGAGCAGTTCTTC. This chain connects TRBV19 to TRBJ2-1; 9 nucleotides agree with TRBD2. V lost 2 bases and J lost 7; bases outside the gene matches: 12. The length of the CDR3 is 17 residues. Germline V gene lookup returns CDR1 LNHDA and CDR2 SQIVND (reference sequence).

This clone has a handful of counts. The genes are TRBV19 and TRBJ2-7, with 8 bases aligning to TRBD1. Germline V gene data show CDR1 as LNHDA and CDR2 as SQIVND (reference sequence). Trimming at V came to 5 bases and at J to 2 bases, leaving 5 bases not matched to a gene. This CDR3 is built from 14 residues. The CDR3 loop reads CASSPLDRAYEQYF. CDR3 bases: TGTGCCAGTAGTCCCTTGGACAGGGCCTACGAGCAGTACTTC.

V gene TRBV4-2 combines with J gene TRBJ1-4; D is undetermined. The CDR3 totals 16 residues. Germline assignment: CDR1 LGHNA and CDR2 YNFKEQ. V lost 0 bases and J lost 9, with 17 bases in between. CDR3 nucleotides: TGTGCCAGCAGCCAAGATCTAGGGAGAATCATGAAAAAACTGTTTTTT. Translating gives CASSQDLGRIMKKLFF.

The V gene is TRBV7-9, the J gene TRBJ2-3; the D gene is possibly TRBD2 (5 bases). CDR1 is SEHNR, CDR2 FQNEAQ, per germline (reference sequence). CDR3 length: 14 amino acids. Trimming shortened V by 5 bases and J by 1 base, and 10 bases separated the two germline ends. In DNA form, the CDR3 reads TGTGCCAGCAGCCCCCAGCGGCGCACAGATACGCAGTATTTT. Encoded protein: CASSPQRRTDTQYF.

The chain is built from TRBV28 and TRBJ2-6, with unresolved D. Trimming stripped 7 bases from V and 0 bases from J, with 4 bases between. The CDR3 loop spans 13 amino acids. Looked up from germline, CDR1 is MDHEN and CDR2 is SYDVKM. The CDR3 loop is CASTVSGANVLTF. The CDR3 coding sequence is TGTGCCAGCACCGTCTCTGGGGCCAACGTCCTGACTTTC. The full variable domain, in which reference TRBV28 and TRBJ2-6 provide the parts outside the CDR3, is DVKVTQSSRYLVKRTGEKVFLECVQDMDHENMFWYRQDPGLGLRLIYFSYDVKMKEKGDIPEGYSVSREKKERFSLILESASTNQTSMYLCASTVSGANVLTFGAGSRLTVL.